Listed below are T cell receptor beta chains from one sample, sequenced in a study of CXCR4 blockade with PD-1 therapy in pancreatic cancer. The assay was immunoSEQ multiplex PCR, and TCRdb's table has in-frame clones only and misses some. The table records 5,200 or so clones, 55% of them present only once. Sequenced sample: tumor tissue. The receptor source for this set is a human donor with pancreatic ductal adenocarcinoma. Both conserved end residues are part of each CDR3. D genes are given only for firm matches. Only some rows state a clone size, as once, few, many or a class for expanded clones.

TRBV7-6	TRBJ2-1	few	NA	TGTGCCAGCAAACTAGGGAGCTCCTACAATGAGCAGTTCTTC	CASKLGSSYNEQFF
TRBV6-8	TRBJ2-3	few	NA	TGTGCCAGCAGTAGTTGGAATCGGTTGACAGATACGCAGTATTTT	CASSSWNRLTDTQYF
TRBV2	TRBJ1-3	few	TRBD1	TGTGCCAGCAGGGACAGGGGAAACACCATATATTTT	CASRDRGNTIYF
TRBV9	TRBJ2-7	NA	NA	TGTGCCAGCAGTGAAGAGCGGGGACAGTCCTACGAGCAGTACTTC	CASSEERGQSYEQYF
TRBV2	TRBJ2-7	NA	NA	TGTGCCAGCAGTGAAGAGGGACAAAAATACGAGCAGTACTTC	CASSEEGQKYEQYF
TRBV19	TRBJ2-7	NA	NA	TGTGCCAGTAGTATAGTAAGGGAAGCCAAGTACGAGCAGTACTTC	CASSIVREAKYEQYF
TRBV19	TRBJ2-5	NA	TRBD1	TGTGCCAGTAGGATATTGGACAGGGAGCGCGAGACCCAGTACTTC	CASRILDRERETQYF
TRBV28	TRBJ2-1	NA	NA	TGTGCCAGCAGTTACCCAGCAGGTTCCCCCTACAATGAGCAGTTCTTC	CASSYPAGSPYNEQFF
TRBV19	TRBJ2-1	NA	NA	TGTGCCAGTAGTATGTTACAGAATGAGCAGTTCTTC	CASSMLQNEQFF
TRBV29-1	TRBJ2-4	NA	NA	TGCAGCGTTGTTTTATCACTAGCCAAAAACATTCAGTACTTC	CSVVLSLAKNIQYF
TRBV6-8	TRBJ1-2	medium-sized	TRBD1	TGTGCCAGCAGTTATGTACAGGGGGCGGGTGGCTACACCTTC	CASSYVQGAGGYTF
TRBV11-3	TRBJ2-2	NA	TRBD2	TGTGCCAGCAGCCCATGGGAGGGCAACACCGGGGAGCTGTTTTTT	CASSPWEGNTGELFF